Listed below are T cell receptor beta chains from one sample, sequenced in a study of a mutant IDH1 vaccine in newly diagnosed glioma. The table came from immunoSEQ multiplex PCR; TCRdb's copy has only in-frame clones and leaves some out. The data hold about 92,000 clones, with 83% observed a single time. The input for sequencing was PBMCs, taken from a glioma patient treated with radiotherapy, temozolomide or both. The receptors originated from a woman aged 45-59 years with glioma. The CDR3 runs from the conserved cysteine through the conserved F or W. Fields, in order: J gene, V gene, clone size, D gene, CDR3 protein, CDR3 DNA. D genes are given only for firm matches. The size of a clone is reported for some rows only, either as once, few or many, or as a class for expanded clones.

j_call: TRBJ1-1; v_call: TRBV7-9; clone_size: -; d_call: -; cdr3_aa: CASSPRGDTEAFF; cdr3_nt: TGTGCCAGCAGCCCGAGGGGCGACACTGAAGCTTTCTTT
j_call: TRBJ2-7; v_call: TRBV18; clone_size: -; d_call: TRBD2; cdr3_aa: CASSPGLGVYEQYF; cdr3_nt: TGTGCCAGCTCACCAGGACTAGGGGTATACGAGCAGTACTTC
j_call: TRBJ1-1; v_call: TRBV7-3; clone_size: -; d_call: -; cdr3_aa: CASSPRGVDLGNTEAFF; cdr3_nt: TGTGCCAGCAGCCCGCGGGGGGTTGACCTCGGTAACACTGAAGCTTTCTTT
j_call: TRBJ2-5; v_call: TRBV5-4; clone_size: -; d_call: -; cdr3_aa: CASSPDPAGEETQYF; cdr3_nt: TGTGCCAGCAGCCCGGACCCAGCGGGCGAAGAGACCCAGTACTTC
j_call: TRBJ1-3; v_call: TRBV19; clone_size: -; d_call: -; cdr3_aa: CASSIGGGTRRNTIYF; cdr3_nt: TGTGCCAGTAGTATTGGGGGGGGGACCAGAAGGAACACCATATATTTT
j_call: TRBJ1-1; v_call: TRBV6-1; clone_size: -; d_call: TRBD1; cdr3_aa: CASSEWDRGSTEAFF; cdr3_nt: TGTGCCAGCAGTGAATGGGACAGGGGGTCCACTGAAGCTTTCTTT
j_call: TRBJ1-2; v_call: TRBV27; clone_size: -; d_call: TRBD1; cdr3_aa: CASSPLGTGNYGYTF; cdr3_nt: TGTGCCAGCAGTCCCCTCGGGACAGGGAACTATGGCTACACCTTC
j_call: TRBJ2-7; v_call: TRBV7-8; clone_size: -; d_call: TRBD1; cdr3_aa: CASSSRTGSYEQYF; cdr3_nt: TGTGCCAGCAGCTCCCGGACAGGGTCCTACGAGCAGTACTTC
j_call: TRBJ2-2; v_call: TRBV6-5; clone_size: once; d_call: -; cdr3_aa: CASSRNTGELFF; cdr3_nt: TGTGCCAGCAGCCGGAACACCGGGGAGCTGTTTTTT
j_call: TRBJ1-2; v_call: TRBV10-1; clone_size: -; d_call: -; cdr3_aa: CATSVPGRNYGYTF; cdr3_nt: TGCGCCACCAGCGTTCCGGGACGGAACTATGGCTACACCTTC
j_call: TRBJ1-6; v_call: TRBV6-1; clone_size: -; d_call: -; cdr3_aa: CASRAGTENSPLHF; cdr3_nt: TGTGCCAGCAGGGCGGGGACGGAGAATTCACCCCTCCACTTT
j_call: TRBJ2-2; v_call: TRBV19; clone_size: -; d_call: TRBD2; cdr3_aa: CASSPSGGVTGELFF; cdr3_nt: TGTGCCAGTAGTCCCAGCGGGGGGGTCACCGGGGAGCTGTTTTTT
j_call: TRBJ2-1; v_call: TRBV11-1; clone_size: -; d_call: -; cdr3_aa: CAIDSAASYNEQFF; cdr3_nt: TGTGCCATCGATAGCGCCGCCTCCTACAATGAGCAGTTCTTC
j_call: TRBJ1-1; v_call: TRBV20-1; clone_size: few; d_call: -; cdr3_aa: CSATRDVEAFF; cdr3_nt: TGCAGTGCTACCCGGGACGTTGAAGCTTTCTTT
j_call: TRBJ2-7; v_call: TRBV10-2; clone_size: -; d_call: -; cdr3_aa: CASSESRARVEQYF; cdr3_nt: TGCGCCAGCAGTGAGTCGAGGGCCAGGGTCGAGCAGTACTTC
j_call: TRBJ2-2; v_call: TRBV29-1; clone_size: -; d_call: -; cdr3_aa: CSAMDGGTGELFF; cdr3_nt: TGCAGCGCAATGGACGGAGGAACCGGGGAGCTGTTTTTT
j_call: TRBJ1-2; v_call: TRBV6-5; clone_size: -; d_call: TRBD1; cdr3_aa: CASSRQGSNYGYTF; cdr3_nt: TGTGCCAGCAGTCGACAGGGATCAAACTATGGCTACACCTTC
j_call: TRBJ2-7; v_call: TRBV2; clone_size: -; d_call: -; cdr3_aa: CASSEPPHEQYF; cdr3_nt: TGTGCCAGCAGTGAACCCCCCCACGAGCAGTACTTC
j_call: TRBJ1-1; v_call: TRBV11-1; clone_size: -; d_call: TRBD1; cdr3_aa: CASNTGENTEAFF; cdr3_nt: TGTGCCAGCAACACAGGGGAGAACACTGAAGCTTTCTTT
j_call: TRBJ1-2; v_call: TRBV9; clone_size: -; d_call: TRBD1; cdr3_aa: CASSPGQGAFYGYTF; cdr3_nt: TGTGCCAGCAGCCCTGGACAGGGGGCTTTCTATGGCTACACCTTC
j_call: TRBJ1-2; v_call: TRBV6-1; clone_size: -; d_call: TRBD1; cdr3_aa: CASSEQPGQGLSGYTF; cdr3_nt: TGTGCCAGCAGTGAACAACCGGGACAGGGTCTGAGTGGCTACACCTTC
j_call: TRBJ1-1; v_call: TRBV5-1; clone_size: few; d_call: -; cdr3_aa: CASSPALNPEPFF; cdr3_nt: TGCGCCAGCAGCCCCGCCCTTAATCCCGAACCTTTCTTT
j_call: TRBJ2-4; v_call: TRBV5-1; clone_size: -; d_call: TRBD2; cdr3_aa: CASSLGGTSAENIQYF; cdr3_nt: TGCGCCAGCAGCTTGGGTGGGACTAGTGCTGAAAACATTCAGTACTTC
j_call: TRBJ1-4; v_call: TRBV10-3; clone_size: -; d_call: -; cdr3_aa: CAISESGGANEKLFF; cdr3_nt: TGTGCCATCAGTGAGTCGGGTGGAGCTAATGAAAAACTGTTTTTT
j_call: TRBJ1-1; v_call: TRBV30; clone_size: -; d_call: TRBD1; cdr3_aa: CAWTPTGAALTQFMNTEAFF; cdr3_nt: TGTGCCTGGACGCCCACAGGGGCTGCCTTAACCCAATTTATGAACACTGAAGCTTTCTTT
j_call: TRBJ1-3; v_call: TRBV6-6; clone_size: -; d_call: -; cdr3_aa: CASSLSQGNGNTIYF; cdr3_nt: TGTGCCAGCAGTTTATCACAGGGTAATGGAAACACCATATATTTT
j_call: TRBJ2-1; v_call: TRBV30; clone_size: -; d_call: -; cdr3_aa: CACQGFDEQFF; cdr3_nt: TGTGCCTGTCAGGGGTTCGATGAGCAGTTCTTC
j_call: TRBJ1-4; v_call: TRBV5-4; clone_size: -; d_call: -; cdr3_aa: CASSLVGGLNEKLFF; cdr3_nt: TGTGCCAGCAGCTTGGTTGGGGGGCTTAATGAAAAACTGTTTTTT
j_call: TRBJ1-1; v_call: TRBV28; clone_size: -; d_call: -; cdr3_aa: CASRGDGHGLAEAFF; cdr3_nt: TGTGCCAGCAGGGGTGACGGACATGGACTGGCTGAAGCTTTCTTT
j_call: TRBJ2-7; v_call: TRBV9; clone_size: -; d_call: TRBD1; cdr3_aa: CASSPIPGQVYEQYF; cdr3_nt: TGTGCCAGCAGCCCGATTCCGGGACAGGTCTACGAGCAGTACTTC
j_call: TRBJ2-1; v_call: TRBV15; clone_size: few; d_call: TRBD1; cdr3_aa: CATSRDPPTGGIAYNEQFF; cdr3_nt: TGTGCCACCAGCAGAGATCCCCCAACAGGGGGCATCGCCTACAATGAGCAGTTCTTC
j_call: TRBJ1-3; v_call: TRBV5-1; clone_size: -; d_call: -; cdr3_aa: CASSSGDLSGNTIYF; cdr3_nt: TGCGCCAGCAGCTCCGGCGACCTTTCTGGAAACACCATATATTTT
j_call: TRBJ1-6; v_call: TRBV5-1; clone_size: -; d_call: -; cdr3_aa: CASSWGHDNSPLHF; cdr3_nt: TGCGCCAGCAGCTGGGGACACGATAATTCACCCCTCCACTTT
j_call: TRBJ1-2; v_call: TRBV6-1; clone_size: -; d_call: -; cdr3_aa: CASSSGEALGGYTF; cdr3_nt: TGTGCCAGCAGTTCAGGGGAGGCCCTGGGGGGCTACACCTTC
j_call: TRBJ2-5; v_call: TRBV7-2; clone_size: -; d_call: TRBD1; cdr3_aa: CASSPQGGETQYF; cdr3_nt: TGTGCCAGCAGCCCACAGGGGGGAGAGACCCAGTACTTC
j_call: TRBJ2-6; v_call: TRBV6-1; clone_size: -; d_call: -; cdr3_aa: CASTFGANVLTF; cdr3_nt: TGTGCCAGTACCTTTGGGGCCAACGTCCTGACTTTC
j_call: TRBJ1-6; v_call: TRBV19; clone_size: once; d_call: -; cdr3_aa: CASRPGLSSINSPLHF; cdr3_nt: TGTGCCAGTAGGCCGGGTCTCTCGTCAATAAATTCACCCCTCCACTTT
j_call: TRBJ1-1; v_call: TRBV6-5; clone_size: -; d_call: -; cdr3_aa: CASSSTGLNTEAFF; cdr3_nt: TGTGCCAGCAGTTCTACAGGGCTAAACACTGAAGCTTTCTTT
j_call: TRBJ1-2; v_call: TRBV30; clone_size: -; d_call: -; cdr3_aa: CAWSPPKRVLDEDNYGYTF; cdr3_nt: TGTGCCTGGAGTCCACCCAAGAGAGTCTTAGATGAGGATAACTATGGCTACACCTTC
j_call: TRBJ2-3; v_call: TRBV5-1; clone_size: -; d_call: -; cdr3_aa: CASRIEGLPTDTQYF; cdr3_nt: TGCGCCAGCAGGATAGAAGGACTCCCCACAGATACGCAGTATTTT
j_call: TRBJ2-3; v_call: TRBV9; clone_size: -; d_call: -; cdr3_aa: CASSVAGNADTQYF; cdr3_nt: TGTGCCAGCAGCGTAGCAGGAAACGCAGATACGCAGTATTTT
j_call: TRBJ1-2; v_call: TRBV5-1; clone_size: once; d_call: TRBD1; cdr3_aa: CASSLGQGGAYGYTF; cdr3_nt: TGCGCCAGCAGCTTGGGACAGGGAGGGGCCTATGGCTACACCTTC
j_call: TRBJ1-5; v_call: TRBV30; clone_size: few; d_call: -; cdr3_aa: CAWSYDRSQPQHF; cdr3_nt: TGTGCCTGGAGTTATGACAGATCCCAGCCCCAGCATTTT